This T cell receptor (beta chain) was obtained from a study of blood T cell repertoires in COVID-19. The wider study: COVID-19 samples, acute and convalescent, were from the United States, Italy and Spain. Nucleic acid was either cDNA or gDNA, and it came from T cells, B-cell-depleted T cells, or PBMCs.

V lost 2 bases and J lost 2, with 7 bases in between. Germline loops: CDR1 MDHEN, CDR2 SYDVKM. This CDR3 is 14 amino acids long. Original analysis: Estimation of nucleated cell counts was performed using reference gene primer amplification. The data were produced by immunoSEQ multiplex PCR, yet TCRdb's version contains in-frame clones alone and is incomplete. That table gives V, J and clone size, and the DNA gave D and trimming. Counted here are under 45,000 clones, approximately 82% occurring once; the ten biggest clones make up approximately 45%. The clonotype comes from an elderly woman with active or convalescent COVID-19. Sequencing was done on a sample of peripheral blood. The chain uses TRBV28 and TRBJ1-5, with unresolved D. The CDR3 coding sequence is TGTGCCAGCAGTTTAATCTCCGGCAATCAGCCCCAGCATTTT. This sequence encodes CASSLISGNQPQHF. Filled out from reference TRBV28 and TRBJ1-5, the complete variable domain reads DVKVTQSSRYLVKRTGEKVFLECVQDMDHENMFWYRQDPGLGLRLIYFSYDVKMKEKGDIPEGYSVSREKKERFSLILESASTNQTSMYLCASSLISGNQPQHFGDGTRLSIL.